The T cell receptor beta chain described here comes from a study of blood T cell repertoires in COVID-19. The data were produced by immunoSEQ multiplex PCR, yet TCRdb's version contains in-frame clones alone and is incomplete. The table lists under 100,000 clones, 85% of them singletons, with 10% to 15% in the top ten. V was pared by 7 bases and J by 4 bases, with 18 bases between. The CDR3 has 14 amino acids. Looked up from germline, CDR1 is SGHRS and CDR2 is YFSETQ. This clonotype was sampled from a woman in her seventies with active or convalescent COVID-19. Sequenced: peripheral blood. This chain uses TRBV5-1 with TRBJ2-7; D is perhaps TRBD2 (7 bases). CDR3 protein: CASALPEGGYEQYF. In DNA form, the CDR3 reads TGCGCCAGCGCACTCCCTGAGGGGGGGTACGAGCAGTACTTC.